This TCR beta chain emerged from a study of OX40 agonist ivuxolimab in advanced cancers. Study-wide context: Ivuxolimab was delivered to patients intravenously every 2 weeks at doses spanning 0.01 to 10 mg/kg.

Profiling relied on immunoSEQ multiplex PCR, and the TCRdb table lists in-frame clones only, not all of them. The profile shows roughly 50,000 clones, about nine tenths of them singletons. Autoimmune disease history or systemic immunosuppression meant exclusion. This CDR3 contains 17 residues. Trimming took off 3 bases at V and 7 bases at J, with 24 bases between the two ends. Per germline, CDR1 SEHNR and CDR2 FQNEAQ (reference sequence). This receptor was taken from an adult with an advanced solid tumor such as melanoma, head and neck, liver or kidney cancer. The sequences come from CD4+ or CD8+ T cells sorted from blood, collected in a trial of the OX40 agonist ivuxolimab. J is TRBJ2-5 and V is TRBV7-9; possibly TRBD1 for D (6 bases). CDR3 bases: TGTGCCAGCAGCTTCGGTACAGGGATATTCAGAGAGGGGACCCAGTACTTC. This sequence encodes CASSFGTGIFREGTQYF.